This T cell receptor beta chain was observed in a study of cytomegalovirus exposure and HLA in healthy donors. Looking at the study overall: The use of the same platform for the approximately 130 validation repertoires and the approximately 670 first-cohort repertoires was reported by a later analysis. Whole-study findings and limits: It was reportedly the case that the classifier diagnosed cytomegalovirus status with high specificity and sensitivity. The study listed under 200 cytomegalovirus-associated TCR beta chains. Most TCR sequences were uncommon, yet certain public TCRs appeared in many donors.

Sequenced by immunoSEQ multiplex PCR; TCRdb stores in-frame clones only, minus some. The sample lists over 100,000 clones, around 92% seen once, with around 3.1% in the top ten. Remarks on this clone: Antigen unknown.

Germline V gene lookup returns CDR1 SGHTA and CDR2 FQGNSA. The CDR3 spans 14 residues. J gave up 4 bases and V 4 bases, and 6 bases lay outside the gene matches. V usage is TRBV7-2 and J usage is TRBJ2-7; 8 bases are a match to TRBD1. This TCR came from a man aged 25-40 years in good health and CMV-seronegative. The sample was PBMCs. CDR3 sequence reads: CASSSRQGWYEQYF. For the CDR3, the DNA is TGTGCCAGCAGCTCCAGACAGGGGTGGTACGAGCAGTACTTC.